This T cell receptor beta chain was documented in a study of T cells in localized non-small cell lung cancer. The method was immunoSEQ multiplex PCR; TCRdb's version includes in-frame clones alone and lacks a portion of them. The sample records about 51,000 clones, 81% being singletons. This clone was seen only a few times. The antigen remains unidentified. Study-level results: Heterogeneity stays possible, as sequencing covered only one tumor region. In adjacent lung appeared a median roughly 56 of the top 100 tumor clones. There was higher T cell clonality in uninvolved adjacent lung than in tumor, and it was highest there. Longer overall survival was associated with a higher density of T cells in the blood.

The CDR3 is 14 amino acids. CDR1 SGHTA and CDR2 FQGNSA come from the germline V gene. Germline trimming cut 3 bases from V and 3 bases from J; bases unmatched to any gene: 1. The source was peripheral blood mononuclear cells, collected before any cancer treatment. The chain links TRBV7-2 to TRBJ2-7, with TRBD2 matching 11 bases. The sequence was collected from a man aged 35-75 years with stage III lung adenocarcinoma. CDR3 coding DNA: TGTGCCAGCAGCTTTGGACTAGCGGGCTACGAGCAGTACTTC. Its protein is CASSFGLAGYEQYF. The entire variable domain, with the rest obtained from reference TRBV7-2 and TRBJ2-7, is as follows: GAGVSQSPSNKVTEKGKDVELRCDPISGHTALYWYRQSLGQGLEFLIYFQGNSAPDKSGLPSDRFSAERTGGSVSTLTIQRTQQEDSAVYLCASSFGLAGYEQYFGPGTRLTVT.